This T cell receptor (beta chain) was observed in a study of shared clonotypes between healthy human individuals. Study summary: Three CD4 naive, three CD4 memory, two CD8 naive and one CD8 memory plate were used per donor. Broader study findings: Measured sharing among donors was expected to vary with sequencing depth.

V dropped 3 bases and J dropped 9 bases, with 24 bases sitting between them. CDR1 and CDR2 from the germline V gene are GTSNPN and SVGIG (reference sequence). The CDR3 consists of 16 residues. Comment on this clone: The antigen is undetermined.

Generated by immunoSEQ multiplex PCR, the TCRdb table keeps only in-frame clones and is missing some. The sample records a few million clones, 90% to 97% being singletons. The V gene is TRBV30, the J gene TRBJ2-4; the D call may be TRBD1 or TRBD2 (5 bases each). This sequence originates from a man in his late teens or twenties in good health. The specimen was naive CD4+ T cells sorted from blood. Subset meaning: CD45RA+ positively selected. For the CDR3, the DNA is TGTGCCTGGAGCCCCTATGTCGGGACGAGGGAAGGCATTCAGTACTTC. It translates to CAWSPYVGTREGIQYF.